This T cell receptor (beta chain) was recovered during a study of vaccination effects on CD4 cells after COVID-19. General study points: Marked clonal contraction of infection- and vaccine-induced clones was seen late after vaccination.

Some clones are missing from TCRdb's copy, which holds only in-frame ones; the method was immunoSEQ multiplex PCR. Among about 48,000 clones listed, 67% were seen once. Comment on this clone: Its antigen is unidentified.

With about ten days of culture completed, CD4+ T cells were isolated. This receptor was identified in a human donor who received a COVID-19 vaccine. Sequencing used CD4+ T cells from PBMCs cultured without peptide, obtained before COVID-19 vaccination.

The CDR3 DNA reads as TGTGCCAGTAGTTCCTGGCCCCCATACTCTGGAAACACCATATATTTT. Translation: CASSSWPPYSGNTIYF. The chain links TRBV19 to TRBJ1-3, with D unclear. The CDR3 is 16 residues long. V shed 5 bases and J shed 0 bases, with 14 bases lying between them. Germline V gene lookup returns CDR1 LNHDA and CDR2 SQIVND (reference sequence). Full variable domain (remainder filled in from reference TRBV19 and TRBJ1-3): DGGITQSPKYLFRKEGQNVTLSCEQNLNHDAMYWYRQDPGQGLRLIYYSQIVNDFQKGDIAEGYSVSREKKESFPLTVTSAQKNPTAFYLCASSSWPPYSGNTIYFGEGSWLTVV.